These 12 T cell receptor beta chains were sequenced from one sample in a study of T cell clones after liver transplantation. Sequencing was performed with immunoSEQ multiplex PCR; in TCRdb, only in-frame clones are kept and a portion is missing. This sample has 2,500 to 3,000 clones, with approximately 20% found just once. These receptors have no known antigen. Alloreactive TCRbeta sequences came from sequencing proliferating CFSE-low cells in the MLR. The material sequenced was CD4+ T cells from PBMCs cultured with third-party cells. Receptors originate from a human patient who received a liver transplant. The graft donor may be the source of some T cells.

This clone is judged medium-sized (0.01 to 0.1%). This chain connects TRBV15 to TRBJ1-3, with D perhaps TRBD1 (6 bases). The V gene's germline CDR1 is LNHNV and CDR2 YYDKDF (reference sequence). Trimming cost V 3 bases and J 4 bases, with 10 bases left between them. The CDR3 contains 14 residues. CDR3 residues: CATSSSRGGNTIYF. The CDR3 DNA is TGTGCCACCAGCAGCAGCAGGGGAGGAAACACCATATATTTT.

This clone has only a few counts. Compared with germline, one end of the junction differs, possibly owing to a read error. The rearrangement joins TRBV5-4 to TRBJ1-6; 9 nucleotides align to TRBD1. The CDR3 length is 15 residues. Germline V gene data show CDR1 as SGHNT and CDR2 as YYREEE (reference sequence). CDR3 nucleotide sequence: TGCGCCAGCAGCCAAGTCCCGGGACAGGGATTAGCCCTCCACTTT. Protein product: CASSQVPGQGLALHF.

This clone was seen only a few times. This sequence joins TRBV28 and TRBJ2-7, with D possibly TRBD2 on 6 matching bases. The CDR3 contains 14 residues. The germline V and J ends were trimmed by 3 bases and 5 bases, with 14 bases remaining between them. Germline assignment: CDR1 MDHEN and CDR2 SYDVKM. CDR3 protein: CASSLTSEAHEQYF. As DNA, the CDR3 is TGTGCCAGCAGTTTGACTAGTGAGGCCCACGAGCAGTACTTC.

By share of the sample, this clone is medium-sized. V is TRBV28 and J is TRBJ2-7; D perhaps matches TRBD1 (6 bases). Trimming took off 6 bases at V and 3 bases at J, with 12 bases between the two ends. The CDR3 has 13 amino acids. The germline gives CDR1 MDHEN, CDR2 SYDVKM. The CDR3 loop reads CASRGQSRYEQYF. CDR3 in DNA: TGTGCCAGCAGAGGACAGAGTCGCTACGAGCAGTACTTC.

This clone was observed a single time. The CDR3 region has the DNA TGTGCCAGCAGCTTAGGGGGGACTTTTACCACAGATACGCAGTATTTT. This sequence encodes CASSLGGTFTTDTQYF. This chain links TRBV11-2 with TRBJ2-3; D possibly corresponds to TRBD2 (6 bases). The V end was cut by 1 base, the J end by 2 bases, with 13 bases between. Per the germline V gene, CDR1 is SGHAT and CDR2 is FQNNGV. CDR3 size: 16 residues.

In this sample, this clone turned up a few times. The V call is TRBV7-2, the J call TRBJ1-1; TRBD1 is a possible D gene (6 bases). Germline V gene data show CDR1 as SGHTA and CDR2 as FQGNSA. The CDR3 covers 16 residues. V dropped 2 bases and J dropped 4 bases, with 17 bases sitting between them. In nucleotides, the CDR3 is TGTGCCAGCAGCTTAAGGACAGCCGGAAGTGGCACTGAAGCTTTCTTT. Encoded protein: CASSLRTAGSGTEAFF.

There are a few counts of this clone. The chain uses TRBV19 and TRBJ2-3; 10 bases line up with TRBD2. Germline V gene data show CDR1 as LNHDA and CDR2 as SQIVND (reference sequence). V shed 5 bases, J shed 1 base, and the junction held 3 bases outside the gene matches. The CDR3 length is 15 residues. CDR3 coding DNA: TGTGCCAGTAGTGCCCTAGCGGGGGGCACAGATACGCAGTATTTT. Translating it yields CASSALAGGTDTQYF.

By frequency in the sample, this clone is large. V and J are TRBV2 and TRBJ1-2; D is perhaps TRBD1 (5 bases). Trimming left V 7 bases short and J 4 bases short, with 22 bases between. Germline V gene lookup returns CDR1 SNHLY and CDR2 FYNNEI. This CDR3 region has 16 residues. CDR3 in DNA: TGTGCCAGCACTTACAGAGGGTGGGGCCTCGGCTATGGCTACACCTTC. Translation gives CASTYRGWGLGYGYTF.

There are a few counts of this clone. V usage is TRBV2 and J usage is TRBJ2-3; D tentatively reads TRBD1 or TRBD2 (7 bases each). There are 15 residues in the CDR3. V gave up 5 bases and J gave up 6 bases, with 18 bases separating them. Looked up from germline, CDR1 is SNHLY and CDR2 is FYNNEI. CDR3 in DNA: TGTGCCAGCAGTCGGACAGGTTGGGGGGGGGATACGCAGTATTTT. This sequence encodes CASSRTGWGGDTQYF.

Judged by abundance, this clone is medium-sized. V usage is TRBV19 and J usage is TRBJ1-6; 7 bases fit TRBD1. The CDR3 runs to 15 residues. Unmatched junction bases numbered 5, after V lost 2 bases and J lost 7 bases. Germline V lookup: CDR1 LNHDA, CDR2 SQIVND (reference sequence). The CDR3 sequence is CASSIQGVENSPLHF. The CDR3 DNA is TGTGCCAGTAGTATACAGGGGGTAGAGAATTCACCCCTCCACTTT. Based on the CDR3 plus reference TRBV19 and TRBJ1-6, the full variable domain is DGGITQSPKYLFRKEGQNVTLSCEQNLNHDAMYWYRQDPGQGLRLIYYSQIVNDFQKGDIAEGYSVSREKKESFPLTVTSAQKNPTAFYLCASSIQGVENSPLHFGNGTRLTVT.

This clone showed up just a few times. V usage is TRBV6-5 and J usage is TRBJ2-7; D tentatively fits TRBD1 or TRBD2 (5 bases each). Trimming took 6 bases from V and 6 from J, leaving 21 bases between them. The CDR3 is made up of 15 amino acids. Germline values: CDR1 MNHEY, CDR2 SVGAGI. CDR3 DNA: TGTGCCAGCAGACCGCACACTAGGGGATCTCTCGAGCAGTACTTC. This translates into CASRPHTRGSLEQYF.

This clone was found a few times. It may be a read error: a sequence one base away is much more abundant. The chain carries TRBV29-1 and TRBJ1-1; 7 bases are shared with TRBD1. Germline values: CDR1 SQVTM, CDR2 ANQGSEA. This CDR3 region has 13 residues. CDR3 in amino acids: CSVGITGVTEACF. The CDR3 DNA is TGCAGCGTTGGGATTACAGGGGTCACTGAAGCTTGCTTT.